The sequence of this TCR beta chain was determined in a study of shared T cell receptors in the human thymus. V trimming: 0 bases; J trimming: 4 bases; junction bases outside the gene matches: 5. CDR1 and CDR2 from the germline V gene are MDHEN and SYDVKM. The CDR3 is made up of 17 amino acids. Clones were sequenced by immunoSEQ multiplex PCR, and TCRdb holds only the in-frame ones, with some missing. The table includes roughly 560,000 clones, about 80% detected once. These data also featured in a second study, about human thymus T cells.

The sample taken for sequencing was thymocytes. The chain links TRBV28 to TRBJ2-7, with 14 bases identical to TRBD2. The TCR was taken from a boy under two years old with a congenital heart defect. CDR3 amino acids: CASSLWRLAGGWYEQYF. The DNA of the CDR3 is TGTGCCAGCAGTTTATGGCGACTAGCGGGAGGGTGGTACGAGCAGTACTTC.